A single TCR beta chain is shown here with its context. This specimen belongs to a study of T cell repertoires in cytomegalovirus infection. J gave up 10 bases and V 3 bases, and 2 bases lay outside the gene matches. Germline values: CDR1 MRHNA, CDR2 SNTAGT. The CDR3 contains 12 residues. In TCRdb, the reads were re-called with MiXCR into one record per CDR3 protein. The sample has fewer than 300,000 distinct CDR3 sequences, roughly 25% seen once. This receptor was obtained from a human donor in good health (CMV status not recorded). Some clones in this sample may be carry-over from other donors' samples. The genes are TRBV6-4 and TRBJ1-4, with 7 bases aligning to TRBD1. Sequencing was carried out using PBMCs. The CDR3 DNA follows: TGTGCCAGCAGTGATAGACAGGGAAAACTGTTTTTT. This codes for CASSDRQGKLFF.